The rows below give T cell receptor beta chains drawn from one sample of a study of T-cell reconstitution after alpha-beta-depleted transplantation in children. TCRdb ran MiXCR on the PCR reads and lists one entry per CDR3 protein. The repertoire consists of more than 500,000 distinct CDR3 sequences, with more than 9.5% occurring once and the leading ten covering roughly 15%. The sequencing here drew on PBMCs, mostly from graft donor cells, taken 180 days after TCRalphabeta/CD19-depleted stem cell transplant. Receptor source: a female patient aged 2-9 years who had a stem cell transplant for aplastic anemia, so the T cells may come from the graft donor. Both conserved end residues are part of each CDR3. A D gene is named only where the DNA matches it firmly. Clone size, where shown, is once, few, many, or a class for clones that have expanded.

j_call | d_call | clone_size | v_call | cdr3_aa | cdr3_nt
TRBJ1-2 | NA | few | TRBV6-1 | CASAPDGGSNYGYTF | TGTGCCAGCGCTCCGGACGGAGGTTCTAACTATGGCTACACCTTC
TRBJ1-1 | NA | few | TRBV20-1 | CSDVLGGEVEAFF | TGCAGTGATGTGCTCGGGGGCGAAGTTGAAGCTTTCTTT
TRBJ2-7 | NA | few | TRBV7-2 | CASSLGGLKRSYEQYF | TGTGCCAGCAGCTTAGGGGGCCTAAAGCGGTCCTACGAGCAGTACTTC
TRBJ1-1 | TRBD1 | few | TRBV7-6 | CASSSLRGDRDRGTEAFF | TGTGCCAGCAGCTCCCTGCGTGGGGACAGGGATAGGGGCACTGAAGCTTTCTTT
TRBJ1-2 | NA | few | TRBV5-4 | CASSLGAAGYTF | TGTGCCAGCAGCTTGGGGGCCGCTGGCTACACCTTC
TRBJ2-3 | NA | NA | TRBV30 | CAWSGGSRSTWTVDTQYF | TGTGCCTGGAGTGGGGGTTCACGATCGACTTGGACTGTAGATACGCAGTATTTT
TRBJ1-1 | NA | many | TRBV5-1 | CASNEPHRVATEAFF | TGCGCCAGCAACGAACCACACCGGGTTGCGACTGAAGCTTTCTTT
TRBJ2-5 | NA | few | TRBV7-8 | CASSFFRGGKTQYF | TGTGCCAGCAGCTTCTTCCGAGGGGGGAAGACCCAGTACTTC
TRBJ2-1 | NA | NA | TRBV29-1 | CSVELMQGPPYNEQFF | TGCAGCGTTGAACTGATGCAGGGCCCTCCCTACAATGAGCAGTTCTTC
TRBJ1-6 | NA | NA | TRBV2 | CASIPDIPDSPLHF | TGTGCCAGCATTCCGGACATACCAGATTCACCCCTCCACTTT
TRBJ1-1 | NA | NA | TRBV11-2 | CASSLVQSFTEAFF | TGTGCCAGCAGCTTAGTCCAGTCTTTCACTGAAGCTTTCTTT
TRBJ2-2 | NA | few | TRBV12-3/TRBV12-4 | CASSSQGDTGELFF | TGTGCCAGCAGTTCACAGGGAGACACCGGGGAGCTGTTTTTT
TRBJ2-1 | NA | few | TRBV9 | CASSVVAVASYNEQFF | TGTGCCAGCAGCGTAGTAGCAGTTGCATCCTACAATGAGCAGTTCTTC
TRBJ2-7 | NA | NA | TRBV9 | CASSVVDTSYEQYF | TGTGCCAGCAGCGTAGTGGACACCTCCTACGAGCAGTACTTC
TRBJ2-1 | NA | few | TRBV20-1 | CSNRARSHYNEQFF | TGCAGTAATCGGGCTAGATCTCACTACAATGAGCAGTTCTTC
TRBJ1-5 | NA | NA | TRBV12-3/TRBV12-4 | CASSQREENQPQHF | TGTGCCAGCAGTCAAAGAGAGGAAAATCAGCCCCAGCATTTT
TRBJ2-1 | TRBD2 | few | TRBV12-3/TRBV12-4 | CASSLQGLAAPPYNEQFF | TGTGCCAGCAGTTTACAGGGACTAGCGGCCCCCCCCTACAATGAGCAGTTCTTC
TRBJ1-5 | NA | few | TRBV20-1 | CSARDLPRGLNQPQHF | TGCAGTGCTAGAGACCTTCCCCGGGGCCTCAATCAGCCCCAGCATTTT
TRBJ2-5 | TRBD1 | NA | TRBV19 | CASSRTGKETQYF | TGTGCCAGTAGTAGGACAGGGAAGGAGACCCAGTACTTC
TRBJ2-3 | TRBD2 | NA | TRBV24-1 | CATSDLADSTDTQYF | TGTGCCACCAGTGACCTAGCGGATAGCACAGATACGCAGTATTTT
TRBJ2-5 | NA | NA | TRBV7-8 | CASSLEPWTPQETQYF | TGTGCCAGCAGCTTAGAACCCTGGACACCCCAAGAGACCCAGTACTTC
TRBJ2-1 | NA | many | TRBV6-5 | CASSSRIMGGIYNEQFF | TGTGCCAGCAGTTCCCGAATTATGGGGGGAATCTACAATGAGCAGTTCTTC
TRBJ2-1 | TRBD1 | few | TRBV6-5 | CASSSDRFNEQFF | TGTGCCAGCAGTTCGGACAGGTTCAATGAGCAGTTCTTC
TRBJ1-3 | TRBD1 | few | TRBV24-1 | CATQVQSGDRSGNTIYF | TGTGCCACCCAAGTCCAGTCAGGGGACAGATCTGGAAACACCATATATTTT
TRBJ1-1 | NA | NA | TRBV30 | CAWRRVNTEAFF | TGTGCCTGGAGGAGGGTGAACACTGAAGCTTTCTTT
TRBJ2-1 | NA | NA | TRBV6-2/TRBV6-3 | CASRPDGDHDPEQFF | TGTGCCAGCAGACCCGACGGAGACCACGACCCTGAGCAGTTCTTC
TRBJ1-2 | TRBD1 | few | TRBV5-5 | CASSLEGGRPGYTF | TGTGCCAGCAGCTTGGAAGGGGGCCGGCCTGGCTACACCTTC
TRBJ2-7 | NA | NA | TRBV6-1 | CASGRRQAGINEQYF | TGTGCCAGCGGGCGACGACAGGCGGGCATCAACGAGCAGTACTTC
TRBJ2-6 | NA | NA | TRBV12-3/TRBV12-4 | CASSFTAGYDSGANVLTF | TGTGCCAGCAGTTTTACGGCAGGTTATGACTCTGGGGCCAACGTCCTGACTTTC
TRBJ2-7 | NA | NA | TRBV7-8 | CASSLERGREYEQYF | TGTGCCAGCAGCTTAGAACGCGGGCGCGAGTACGAGCAGTACTTC
TRBJ1-2 | NA | NA | TRBV7-2 | CASSFRSTNYGYTF | TGTGCCAGCAGCTTTCGGTCAACTAACTATGGCTACACCTTC
TRBJ2-7 | TRBD1 | NA | TRBV7-9 | CASSLRTGGTEQYF | TGTGCCAGCAGCTTGAGGACAGGGGGCACCGAGCAGTACTTC
TRBJ2-5 | NA | few | TRBV13 | CASSLGLRDMSETQYF | TGTGCCAGCAGCTTAGGCCTCAGGGACATGTCGGAGACCCAGTACTTC
TRBJ2-2 | TRBD1 | many | TRBV10-2 | CASIYRGSTGELFF | TGCGCCAGTATTTACAGGGGATCCACCGGGGAGCTGTTTTTT
TRBJ2-3 | NA | NA | TRBV20-1 | CSARRPRLLGDTQYF | TGCAGTGCTAGACGCCCGAGGCTCTTGGGTGATACGCAGTATTTT
TRBJ1-3 | NA | NA | TRBV19 | CASSKQRGSGAGNTIYF | TGTGCCAGTAGTAAGCAGAGAGGGAGTGGCGCTGGAAACACCATATATTTT
TRBJ1-1 | NA | many | TRBV2 | CASRDILNTEAFF | TGTGCCAGCAGGGACATCCTGAACACTGAAGCTTTCTTT
TRBJ2-3 | TRBD2 | NA | TRBV3-1 | CASSQDQLAGGGTQYF | TGTGCCAGCAGCCAAGATCAACTAGCGGGGGGCGGTACGCAGTATTTT
TRBJ2-5 | NA | many | TRBV29-1 | CSARPLGASAQETQYF | TGCAGCGCACGACCCCTTGGGGCAAGTGCTCAAGAGACCCAGTACTTC
TRBJ2-5 | NA | many | TRBV5-1 | CASSLVPSSQETQYF | TGCGCCAGCAGCTTGGTTCCCAGCTCCCAAGAGACCCAGTACTTC
TRBJ2-7 | NA | few | TRBV12-3/TRBV12-4 | CASSRQATYEQYF | TGTGCCAGCAGTCGACAGGCCACCTACGAGCAGTACTTC
TRBJ1-1 | NA | many | TRBV5-1 | CASSFQGGDTEAFF | TGCGCCAGCAGCTTTCAGGGCGGGGACACTGAAGCTTTCTTT
TRBJ2-1 | NA | NA | TRBV20-1 | CSARNYGQQRSYNEQFF | TGCAGTGCTAGGAATTACGGACAGCAACGCTCCTACAATGAGCAGTTCTTC
TRBJ1-1 | NA | few | TRBV11-2 | CASSQNMNPRGNTEAFF | TGTGCCAGCAGCCAAAACATGAACCCTAGAGGGAACACTGAAGCTTTCTTT
TRBJ2-5 | NA | NA | TRBV28 | CASRSPDTYQETQYF | TGTGCCAGCAGAAGTCCCGATACCTACCAAGAGACCCAGTACTTC
TRBJ1-6 | NA | NA | TRBV10-3 | CAIAPAHGNNSPLHF | TGTGCCATCGCTCCTGCACACGGAAATAATTCACCCCTCCACTTT
TRBJ2-5 | TRBD1 | few | TRBV5-1 | CASSAPGQQETQYF | TGCGCCAGCAGCGCTCCGGGACAGCAAGAGACCCAGTACTTC
TRBJ2-7 | TRBD1 | few | TRBV9 | CASSVGGTDYEQYF | TGTGCCAGCAGCGTAGGGGGGACAGACTACGAGCAGTACTTC
TRBJ2-7 | TRBD2 | few | TRBV20-1 | CSAHRPGLAGVSSYEQYF | TGCAGTGCTCACCGACCGGGACTAGCGGGAGTGAGCTCCTACGAGCAGTACTTC
TRBJ2-1 | NA | few | TRBV12-3/TRBV12-4 | CASSWGVHEQFF | TGTGCCAGCAGTTGGGGGGTCCATGAGCAGTTCTTC
TRBJ1-2 | NA | few | TRBV5-6 | CASSLRTGGYTF | TGTGCCAGCAGCTTGAGGACGGGAGGCTACACCTTC